The T cell receptor (beta chain) described here comes from a study of tumor-infiltrating lymphocytes in localized non-small cell lung cancer (dated by TCRdb to the early 2020s). About the investigation overall: The cohort covered several histologies, both smokers and never-smokers, and patients whose samples were collected after neoadjuvant chemotherapy. The same patients underwent several integrated assays, with TCR sequencing performed together with flow cytometry, multiplex immunofluorescence, RNA-seq, exome sequencing and proteomics. Resected tumor tissue and uninvolved lung tissue described as non-adjacent to the tumor were contributed by each patient, with both tissues obtained from the same patient. A total of around 50 patients were included in the paired tumor versus uninvolved lung comparison of immunoSEQ T-cell fraction. In total, the ICON cohort consisted of fewer than 180 surgical patients with localized non-small cell lung cancer who had their tumors resected.

What the work shows at the level of the full study, not this receptor alone: TCRbeta sequencing supported higher T cell infiltration in tumors than in uninvolved lung tissue, consistent with immunofluorescence CD3 counts. Tumor T-cell fraction from TCR sequencing was not associated with recurrence-free survival (p = 0.61). Because different assays used different pieces of the same tissue, intratumor heterogeneity could not be separated from technical variation. Since assay coverage differed from patient to patient depending on how much tissue was available, TCR sequencing was done for only a subset of the cohort. TCR-derived T-cell fraction did not differ between the flow cytometry-defined immunotypes IM1 (good prognosis) and IM2 (poor prognosis).

In regard to this clone: It lacks a known antigen. No much larger clone is present one base from it, and per-base qualities are unavailable.

Compared with germline, V lacks 5 bases and J lacks 2 bases; bases without a gene match: 7. CDR1 SGHVS and CDR2 FQNEAQ are derived from the germline V gene. CDR3 length: 16 amino acids, cysteine to phenylalanine. Only the CDR3 DNA stays, 48 bases, in frame from base 1. The T-cell fraction in tumor and uninvolved lung tissue was obtained from TCR sequencing using the immunoSEQ assay. Per the authors' processing: For survival analysis, patients were divided into high (upper tertile) and low (lower two tertiles) T-cell fraction groups, which were compared by log-rank test. A signed-rank test was used to test paired tumor versus uninvolved lung differences in T-cell fraction. Entries here come from immuneACCESS through TCRdb and include only in-frame sequences with V and J called. Some clones fail to appear in such tables; in the studies checked, an unresolved V gene covers under half of the shortfall, and the cause of the remainder is unknown. V and J calls and clone size are given by that table; D and trimming were obtained from the DNA. The sample profile shows about 16,000 clones; over 70% of them were found once. About 8.2% of the sample is in the top ten clones.

Enrollment in ICON was initiated in early 2016, and the last patient was enrolled in 2018. Fresh tumor and matched uninvolved tissue for in-depth immune analyses, including TCR sequencing, were collected from a subcohort of fewer than 95 patients. No cell sorting was done, and TCR sequencing was instead run on DNA isolated from bulk tissue. The sequence was obtained from a human donor with non-small cell lung cancer. The V and J segments used are TRBV7-8 and TRBJ2-7, and TRBD2 matches 12 of the central bases. The sample comprised lung tumor tissue. The bases are TGTGCCAGCAGCCTTTGGACTAGCGGGACACCCTACGAGCAGTACTTC. This yields the protein CASSLWTSGTPYEQYF.